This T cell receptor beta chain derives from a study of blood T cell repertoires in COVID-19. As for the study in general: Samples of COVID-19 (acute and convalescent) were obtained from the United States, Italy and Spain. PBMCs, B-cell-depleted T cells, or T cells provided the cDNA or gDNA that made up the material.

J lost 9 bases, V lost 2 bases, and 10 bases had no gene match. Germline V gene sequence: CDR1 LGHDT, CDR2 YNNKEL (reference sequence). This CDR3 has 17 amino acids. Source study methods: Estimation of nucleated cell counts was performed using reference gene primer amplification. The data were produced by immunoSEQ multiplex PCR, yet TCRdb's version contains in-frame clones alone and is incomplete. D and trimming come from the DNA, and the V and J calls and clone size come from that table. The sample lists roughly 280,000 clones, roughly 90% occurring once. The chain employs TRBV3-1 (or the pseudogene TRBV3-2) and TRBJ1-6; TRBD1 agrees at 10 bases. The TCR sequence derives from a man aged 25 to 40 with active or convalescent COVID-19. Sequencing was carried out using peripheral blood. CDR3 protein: CASSQPGQGGGFSPLHF. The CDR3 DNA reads TGTGCCAGCAGCCAACCTGGACAGGGGGGCGGCTTTTCACCCCTCCACTTT.